This TCR beta chain was recorded in a study of T cell clones after liver transplantation. Germline trimming cut 0 bases from V and 4 bases from J; bases unmatched to any gene: 5. Germline-derived CDR1 and CDR2 are SGHRS and YFSETQ. The CDR3 is made up of 16 amino acids. Method: immunoSEQ multiplex PCR; TCRdb's copy keeps in-frame clones and lacks some. Here the sample spans roughly 100,000 clones, around 80% being singletons. This chain uses TRBV5-1 with TRBJ2-1; 9 bases are a match to TRBD2. The origin of this receptor is a human patient who received a liver transplant. Part of the T cells may come from the graft donor. The sequencing used CD4+ T cells from blood, collected approximately 43 months after liver transplant. This CDR3 reads CASSLGLAGYYNEQFF. The DNA of the CDR3 is TGCGCCAGCAGCTTGGGCCTAGCGGGATATTACAATGAGCAGTTCTTC.